What follows describes a single T cell receptor (beta chain). Profiled with immunoSEQ multiplex PCR; TCRdb holds only in-frame clones, not every one. This table has some 40,000 clones, about 90% appearing once. The sample originates from a study of T cell changes during pregnancy in multiple sclerosis. The sequencing used CD4+ T cells from peripheral blood mononuclear cells, collected in the third trimester of pregnancy. The sequence was obtained from a female donor in good health, enrolled as a control in a pregnancy study.

For the CDR3, the DNA is TGTGCCAGCAGCCGGAGTTGGTCTGGAAACACCATATATTTT. Residues: CASSRSWSGNTIYF. The J gene is TRBJ1-3, the V gene TRBV5-8, with D unresolved. This CDR3 is built from 14 residues. The germline gives CDR1 SGHTS, CDR2 YDEGEE. The V and J ends lost 4 bases and 1 base respectively, with 9 bases between them.